The 10 T cell receptor beta chains below were found in one sample sequenced in a study of T cell changes during pregnancy in multiple sclerosis. Measured with immunoSEQ multiplex PCR; TCRdb has only the in-frame clones, and not every one. The sample contains approximately 100,000 clones, around 94% of which appear only once. This sample comprised peripheral blood, obtained in the second trimester of pregnancy. The receptors derive from a female donor with multiple sclerosis, enrolled in a pregnancy study.

V usage is TRBV7-2 and J usage is TRBJ1-5, with TRBD1 matching over 7 bases. Germline CDR1 is SGHTA and CDR2 is FQGNSA. CDR3 length: 14 residues. V was pared by 3 bases and J by 6 bases, with 5 bases of the junction left unmatched. CDR3 nucleotides: TGTGCCAGCAGCTTTCAGGACAGGTTTCAGCCCCAGCATTTT. It codes for CASSFQDRFQPQHF. The complete variable domain, with remaining parts taken from reference TRBV7-2 and TRBJ1-5, reads GAGVSQSPSNKVTEKGKDVELRCDPISGHTALYWYRQSLGQGLEFLIYFQGNSAPDKSGLPSDRFSAERTGGSVSTLTIQRTQQEDSAVYLCASSFQDRFQPQHFGDGTRLSIL.

The chain combines TRBV7-8 with TRBJ2-2; 9 bases align to TRBD1. Germline-derived CDR1 and CDR2 are SGHVS and FQNEAQ. J gave up 7 bases and V 5 bases, and 8 bases lay outside the gene matches. CDR3 length: 15 residues. Here the CDR3 reads CASSRDRVVIGELFF. In DNA, the CDR3 is TGTGCCAGCAGCCGGGACAGGGTCGTGATCGGGGAGCTGTTTTTT.

This sequence joins TRBV7-9 and TRBJ2-1, with D possibly TRBD2 on 7 matching bases. This CDR3 has 15 residues. V was trimmed by 0 bases and J by 7 bases, leaving 13 bases between them. Germline V gene sequence: CDR1 SEHNR, CDR2 FQNEAQ (reference sequence). This chain's CDR3 is CASSLAGGLMNEQFF. The CDR3 DNA is TGTGCCAGCAGCTTAGCGGGGGGGCTCATGAATGAGCAGTTCTTC.

V and J are TRBV6-1 and TRBJ2-4; D is possibly TRBD1 (7 bases). The germline V gene has CDR1 MNHNS and CDR2 SASEGT. V lost 2 bases and J 3 bases, leaving 14 bases between the germline ends. The CDR3 extends over 16 amino acids. The CDR3 sequence: CASSEIGGGFKNIQYF. CDR3 DNA sequence: TGTGCCAGCAGTGAAATCGGAGGGGGCTTCAAAAACATTCAGTACTTC.

The rearrangement uses TRBV4-2 and TRBJ1-2, with D possibly being TRBD1 (5 bases). From germline, CDR1 is LGHNA and CDR2 YNFKEQ. The CDR3 is made up of 15 amino acids. Trimming took off 0 bases at V and 1 base at J, with 9 bases between the two ends. CDR3 nucleotide sequence: TGTGCCAGCAGCCAAGAAAGCAGGGATAACTATGGCTACACCTTC. Its protein is CASSQESRDNYGYTF.

As for this clone: Within the sample, other DNA sequences also encode this same CDR3. The chain is built from TRBV7-2 and TRBJ1-2; 9 nucleotides agree with TRBD1. This CDR3 is built from 13 residues. Germline CDR1 SGHTA, CDR2 FQGNSA. V lost 1 base to trimming and J lost 8 bases; unmatched junction nucleotides: 2. CDR3 bases: TGTGCCAGCAGCTTAGACAGGGGGCTAGGCTACACCTTC. Its protein product is CASSLDRGLGYTF.

This chain joins TRBV7-2 and TRBJ2-6, with a possible D match to TRBD2 (5 bases). Deletions cut 1 base from V and 1 base from J, with 14 bases between. The CDR3 has 18 residues. Germline CDR1 reads SGHTA; CDR2 reads FQGNSA. CDR3 nucleotides: TGTGCCAGCAGCTTAGTTAGAGGGATCGGTTCTGGGGCCAACGTCCTGACTTTC. This gives the protein CASSLVRGIGSGANVLTF.

The chain combines TRBV4-2 with TRBJ2-2, with a tentative D call TRBD2 (6 bases). The germline V gene encodes CDR1 LGHNA and CDR2 YNFKEQ. V lost 1 base and J 2 bases, leaving 17 bases between the germline ends. The CDR3 extends over 18 amino acids. The CDR3 DNA reads TGTGCCAGCAGCCAAGGCCTTGGCGGGACGGTTAACACCGGGGAGCTGTTTTTT. It specifies CASSQGLGGTVNTGELFF.

The gene calls are TRBV28 and TRBJ1-3; TRBD1 is a possible D gene (6 bases). V was clipped by 6 bases and J by 0 bases, with 18 bases between them. The CDR3 runs 17 residues. In germline, CDR1 is MDHEN, CDR2 SYDVKM. The CDR3 sequence: CASRRGGGHASGNTIYF. DNA for the CDR3: TGTGCCAGCAGAAGGGGCGGGGGCCATGCCTCTGGAAACACCATATATTTT.

This chain joins TRBV6-1 and TRBJ2-5; 11 bases map to TRBD1. CDR1 and CDR2 from the germline V gene are MNHNS and SASEGT. V lost 8 bases and J lost 4; bases outside the gene matches: 0. The CDR3 is 12 residues long. CDR3 sequence (DNA): TGTGCCAGCGGGACAGGGGGAGAGACCCAGTACTTC. It yields the protein CASGTGGETQYF.